This TCR beta chain was recorded in a study of blood T cell repertoires in COVID-19 (dated by TCRdb to between 2020 and 2021). Concerning the study at large: Collaborator samples came from the United States, Italy and Spain and covered acute and convalescent phases of COVID-19. The material from the prospective study consisted of cDNA or gDNA derived from T cells, B-cell-depleted T cells, or PBMCs. Deeply sampled blood TCRbeta repertoires from subjects exposed to, actively infected with, or recovered from COVID-19 were included in the dataset. The repertoires were made available in a free public database intended to serve as a resource for research on the immune response to SARS-CoV-2. Samples were obtained from the ongoing ImmuneRACE study (first 160 participants) and from 950 to 1,500 subjects provided by 6 global collaborators. Sample metadata almost always included a de-identified subject ID, COVID-19 status, age in years and sex. Where available, HLA class I and class II types were obtained from metadata supplied by the sample provider rather than from assay-based typing.

As encoded in the germline V gene, CDR1 is SGDLS while CDR2 is YYNGEE. V is pruned by 2 bases and J by 7 bases, leaving 7 bases of the junction without a gene match. The CDR3 measures 16 amino acids from cysteine to phenylalanine. Left in the record is the CDR3 DNA by itself, 48 bases read in frame from the first base. The collaborating institutions used their own protocols to collect whole blood in K2EDTA tubes. For TCRbeta analysis, collaborators shipped samples in one of three forms: frozen whole blood, isolated PBMCs, or DNA extracted from either of those sample types. The research as a whole found: The amount of clinical and demographic metadata varied by source and participant and was provided uncurated.

Details on this clone: Its antigen target is currently unknown. Within one base of it there is no much larger clone, and no base qualities were kept.

TCRbeta CDR3 regions were amplified from genomic DNA using the immunoSEQ Assay, a bias-controlled multiplex PCR. The paper's processing steps were these. Nucleated cell counts per sample were estimated from amplification of reference gene primers within the assay. Sequence reads were collapsed and filtered to measure the absolute abundance of every unique TCRbeta CDR3 rearrangement. Productive Simpson clonality was computed per sample as the square root of Simpson's diversity index over productive rearrangements. Here the immuneACCESS table is served through TCRdb, limited to in-frame sequences with V and J called. Missing clones are a known gap in these copies; in checked studies unresolved V genes cover under half, and the rest lacks a known reason. That table furnishes V, J and clone size, whereas the DNA furnished D and trimming. This sample gives about 200,000 clones in total; approximately 83% of them show up just once. The ten biggest clones cover approximately 11% of the sample.

Source material: peripheral blood. This clonotype was sampled from a human donor with active or convalescent COVID-19. The donor label of this sample is uncertain. The chain links TRBV9 with TRBJ2-1; 12 middle bases align to TRBD2. The CDR3 protein sequence reads: CASSVRLAGDRNEQFF. The DNA sequence follows: TGTGCCAGCAGCGTTCGACTAGCGGGGGATAGGAATGAGCAGTTCTTC.